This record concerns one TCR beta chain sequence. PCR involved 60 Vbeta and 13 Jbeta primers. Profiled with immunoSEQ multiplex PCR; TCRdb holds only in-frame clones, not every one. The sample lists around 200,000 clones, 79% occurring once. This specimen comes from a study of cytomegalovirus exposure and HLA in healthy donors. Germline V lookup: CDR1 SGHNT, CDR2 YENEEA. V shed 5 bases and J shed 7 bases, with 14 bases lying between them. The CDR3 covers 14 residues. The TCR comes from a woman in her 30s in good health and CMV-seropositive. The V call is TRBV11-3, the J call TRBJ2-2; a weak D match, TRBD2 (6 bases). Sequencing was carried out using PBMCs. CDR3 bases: TGTGCCAGCAGCGCCGGGGGTTCCAGCGGGGAGCTGTTTTTT. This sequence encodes CASSAGGSSGELFF. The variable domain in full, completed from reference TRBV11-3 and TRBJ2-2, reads EAGVVQSPRYKIIEKKQPVAFWCNPISGHNTLYWYLQNLGQGPELLIRYENEEAVDDSQLPKDRFSAERLKGVDSTLKIQPAELGDSAVYLCASSAGGSSGELFFGEGSRLTVL.